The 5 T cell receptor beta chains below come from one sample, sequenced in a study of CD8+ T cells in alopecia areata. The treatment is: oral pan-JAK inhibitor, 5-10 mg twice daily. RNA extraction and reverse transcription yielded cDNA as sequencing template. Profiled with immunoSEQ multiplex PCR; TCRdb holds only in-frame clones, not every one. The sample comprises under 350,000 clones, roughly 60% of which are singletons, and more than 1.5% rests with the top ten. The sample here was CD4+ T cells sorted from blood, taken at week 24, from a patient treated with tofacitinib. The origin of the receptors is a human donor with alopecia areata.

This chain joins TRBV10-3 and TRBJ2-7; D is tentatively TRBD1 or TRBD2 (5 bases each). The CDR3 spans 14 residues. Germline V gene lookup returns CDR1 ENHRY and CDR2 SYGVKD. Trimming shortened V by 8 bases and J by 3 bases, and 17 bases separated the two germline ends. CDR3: CAISTGQGDYEQYF. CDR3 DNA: TGTGCCATCTCCACGGGGCAGGGTGACTACGAGCAGTACTTC.

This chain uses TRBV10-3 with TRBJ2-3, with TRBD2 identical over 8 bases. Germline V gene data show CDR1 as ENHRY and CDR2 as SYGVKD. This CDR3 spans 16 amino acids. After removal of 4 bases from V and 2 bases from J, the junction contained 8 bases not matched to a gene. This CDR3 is CAISVRGGLTTDTQYF. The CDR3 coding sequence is TGTGCCATCAGTGTTCGGGGGGGCCTAACCACAGATACGCAGTATTTT.

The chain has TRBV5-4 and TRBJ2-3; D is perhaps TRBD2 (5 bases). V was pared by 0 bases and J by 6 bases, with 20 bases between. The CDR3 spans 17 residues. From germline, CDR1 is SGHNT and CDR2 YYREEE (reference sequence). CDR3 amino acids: CASSLGGIAGGSDTQYF. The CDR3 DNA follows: TGTGCCAGCAGCTTGGGAGGGATAGCCGGTGGTTCGGATACGCAGTATTTT.

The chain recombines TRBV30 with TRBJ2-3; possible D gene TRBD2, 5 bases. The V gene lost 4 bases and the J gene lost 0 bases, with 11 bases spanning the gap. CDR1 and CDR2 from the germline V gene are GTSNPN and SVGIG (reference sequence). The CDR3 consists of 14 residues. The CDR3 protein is CAWKSGPSTDTQYF. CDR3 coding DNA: TGTGCCTGGAAGAGCGGCCCTAGCACAGATACGCAGTATTTT. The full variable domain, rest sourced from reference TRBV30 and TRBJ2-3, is SQTIHQWPATLVQPVGSPLSLECTVEGTSNPNLYWYRQAAGRGLQLLFYSVGIGQISSEVPQNLSASRPQDRQFILSSKKLLLSDSGFYLCAWKSGPSTDTQYFGPGTRLTVL.

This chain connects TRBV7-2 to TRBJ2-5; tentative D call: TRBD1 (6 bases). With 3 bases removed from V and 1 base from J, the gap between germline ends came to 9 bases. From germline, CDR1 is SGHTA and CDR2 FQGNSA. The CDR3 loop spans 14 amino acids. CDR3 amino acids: CASSLQTGQETQYF. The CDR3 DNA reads TGTGCCAGCAGCTTGCAGACAGGCCAAGAGACCCAGTACTTC. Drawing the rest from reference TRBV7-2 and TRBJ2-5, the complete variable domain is GAGVSQSPSNKVTEKGKDVELRCDPISGHTALYWYRQSLGQGLEFLIYFQGNSAPDKSGLPSDRFSAERTGGSVSTLTIQRTQQEDSAVYLCASSLQTGQETQYFGPGTRLLVL.